The 15 T cell receptor beta chains below were found in one sample sequenced in a study of beta chain features in type 1 diabetes. Findings and caveats of the study: Researchers report that Type 1 diabetes patients had moderately but significantly shorter TCRB CDR3s across all four CD4+ subsets.

Sequencing targeted expressed TCRB transcripts, as all isolated RNA had been reverse transcribed. Sequencing was performed with immunoSEQ multiplex PCR; in TCRdb, only in-frame clones are kept and a portion is missing. The repertoire holds almost 350,000 clones, with 9.3% as singletons. Their antigens are not known. Sequences were obtained from central memory CD4+ T cells from blood. The receptors were sampled from a man younger than 40 with type 1 diabetes.

This clone was observed a handful of times. V and J are TRBV5-1 and TRBJ1-1; TRBD1 matches at 9 bases. The trim removed 0 bases at V and 9 bases at J, leaving 6 bases unmatched. The CDR3 has 14 residues. Germline CDR1 SGHRS, CDR2 YFSETQ. In DNA, the CDR3 is TGCGCCAGCAGCTTGGAGTCGGGACAGGGAAAAGCTTTCTTT. Amino acids: CASSLESGQGKAFF.

This clone was counted between two and nine times. The chain uses TRBV6-5 and TRBJ2-1; possibly TRBD2 for D (6 bases). The V end was cut by 5 bases, the J end by 5 bases, with 10 bases between. The CDR3 is made up of 13 amino acids. CDR1 is MNHEY and CDR2 is SVGAGI in the germline V gene. The CDR3 DNA follows: TGTGCCAGCAGTGCTGGAGGGGACAATGAGCAGTTCTTC. Translation: CASSAGGDNEQFF.

The rearrangement uses TRBV29-1 and TRBJ2-3; D call uncertain. Germline V CDR1 and CDR2: SQVTM, ANQGSEA. Trimming stripped 5 bases from V and 0 bases from J, with 18 bases between. This CDR3 region has 16 residues. CDR3 nucleotide sequence: TGCAGCGTTAAGCTTCACCGGGCCACTAGCACAGATACGCAGTATTTT. This encodes CSVKLHRATSTDTQYF.

This clone has just a few counts. This chain links TRBV4-1 with TRBJ1-4; D gene ambiguous. The germline gives CDR1 MGHRA, CDR2 YSYEKL. Trimming took off 0 bases at V and 7 bases at J, with 6 bases between the two ends. CDR3 length: 13 amino acids. The CDR3 region has the DNA TGCGCCAGCAGCCAAGAGACGGCTGAAAAACTGTTTTTT. This sequence encodes CASSQETAEKLFF.

In this sample, this clone turned up many times. The sample carries other DNA sequences with the same CDR3. CDR3 sequence (DNA): TGTGCCAGCAGCCCTACAGCCAACACTGAAGCTTTCTTT. Translating it yields CASSPTANTEAFF. The V call is TRBV28, the J call TRBJ1-1, with unresolved D. The CDR3 has 13 amino acids. The germline gives CDR1 MDHEN, CDR2 SYDVKM. Between the trimmed V and J ends, which lost 6 bases and 2 bases, there was a span of 10 bases.

Regarding this clone: Other nucleotide sequences in the sample specify the same CDR3. The rearrangement uses TRBV19 and TRBJ1-4; D perhaps matches TRBD1 (6 bases). V lost 3 bases to trimming and J lost 4 bases, with 9 bases between them. From germline, CDR1 is LNHDA and CDR2 SQIVND (reference sequence). The CDR3 extends over 14 amino acids. The CDR3 is CASSIWDINEKLFF. In DNA, the CDR3 is TGTGCCAGTAGTATCTGGGACATTAATGAAAAACTGTTTTTT. The full variable domain, completed using reference TRBV19 and TRBJ1-4, is DGGITQSPKYLFRKEGQNVTLSCEQNLNHDAMYWYRQDPGQGLRLIYYSQIVNDFQKGDIAEGYSVSREKKESFPLTVTSAQKNPTAFYLCASSIWDINEKLFFGSGTQLSVL.

Only a few counts were recorded for this clone. This sample also contains other DNA sequences that code for the same CDR3. The chain links TRBV5-1 to TRBJ2-5; D is perhaps TRBD1 (6 bases). V was cut by 2 bases and J by 1 base, with 12 bases left in between. The CDR3 runs 15 residues. The germline CDR1 and CDR2 sequences are SGHRS and YFSETQ. The CDR3 protein is CASSFTDRIQETQYF. CDR3 sequence (DNA): TGCGCCAGCAGCTTTACGGACAGAATCCAAGAGACCCAGTACTTC.

The chain joins TRBV11-2 to TRBJ2-7; a weak D match, TRBD1 (5 bases). V lost 10 bases and J 6 bases, leaving 13 bases between the germline ends. The CDR3 runs 11 residues. The germline V gene encodes CDR1 SGHAT and CDR2 FQNNGV. CDR3 region: CATSPGLEQYF. The DNA for the CDR3 is TGTGCCACAAGCCCAGGGCTCGAGCAGTACTTC.

The chain combines TRBV18 with TRBJ1-2; D is undetermined. Germline values: CDR1 KGHSH, CDR2 LQKENI. This CDR3 contains 12 residues. Trimming cost V 4 bases and J 6 bases, with 9 bases left between them. The CDR3 reads CASSLDRNGYTF. DNA of the CDR3: TGTGCCAGCTCACTAGATAGGAATGGCTACACCTTC.

This chain connects TRBV2 to TRBJ2-3; 7 nucleotides align to TRBD2. CDR3 length equals 17 residues. Germline CDR1 SNHLY, CDR2 FYNNEI. V trimming: 6 bases; J trimming: 3 bases; junction bases outside the gene matches: 15. The DNA for the CDR3 is TGTGCCAGCAGCCAAAGCGGACCAGCGGGGAAGACAGATACGCAGTATTTT. Its protein is CASSQSGPAGKTDTQYF.

This clone was seen more than once but under ten times. The chain links TRBV10-3 to TRBJ2-1; no reliable D call. This CDR3 is 14 amino acids long. Germline CDR1 is ENHRY and CDR2 is SYGVKD. V was pared by 3 bases and J by 3 bases, with 9 bases between. CDR3 nucleotides: TGTGCCATCAGTGAACAACAGTACTACAATGAGCAGTTCTTC. It encodes CAISEQQYYNEQFF.

J is TRBJ2-5 and V is TRBV5-1, with D perhaps TRBD2 (6 bases). This CDR3 is built from 15 residues. In germline, CDR1 is SGHRS, CDR2 YFSETQ. The V and J ends lost 3 bases and 1 base respectively, with 13 bases between them. CDR3 DNA: TGCGCCAGCAGCTCGGACTTGACTAGCCAAGAGACCCAGTACTTC. Residues: CASSSDLTSQETQYF. The variable domain in full, completed from reference TRBV5-1 and TRBJ2-5, reads KAGVTQTPRYLIKTRGQQVTLSCSPISGHRSVSWYQQTPGQGLQFLFEYFSETQRNKGNFPGRFSGRQFSNSRSEMNVSTLELGDSALYLCASSSDLTSQETQYFGPGTRLLVL.

This clone was seen ten or more times. The chain is built from TRBV9 and TRBJ2-5, with D perhaps TRBD1 (6 bases). The V end was cut by 4 bases, the J end by 1 base, with 14 bases between. CDR3 length: 15 amino acids. CDR1 SGDLS and CDR2 YYNGEE come from the germline V gene. The CDR3 sequence is CASSPHSDSQETQYF. The CDR3, as DNA: TGTGCCAGCAGCCCTCATTCGGACAGCCAAGAGACCCAGTACTTC.

This clone showed up just a few times. This chain uses TRBV6-5 with TRBJ2-7; either TRBD1 or TRBD2 may fit D (5 bases each). Trimming shortened V by 6 bases and J by 6 bases, and 15 bases separated the two germline ends. The length of the CDR3 is 13 residues. From germline, CDR1 is MNHEY and CDR2 SVGAGI. For the CDR3, the DNA is TGTGCCAGCAGCCCCTCCGGGACCTCCGAGCAGTACTTC. This codes for CASSPSGTSEQYF.

This clone came up a few times. The chain is built from TRBV4-1 and TRBJ1-4; D perhaps matches TRBD1 (5 bases). The germline CDR1 and CDR2 sequences are MGHRA and YSYEKL. The ends were cut back, 0 bases at V and 10 bases at J, with 15 bases in the middle. This CDR3 has 15 residues. CDR3 region: CASSQEEAGLPKLFF. The CDR3, as DNA: TGCGCCAGCAGCCAAGAAGAAGCGGGACTTCCAAAACTGTTTTTT.